Included here is one TCR beta chain sequence, with context. Its antigen is currently unknown. Every TCR cDNA molecule carried a tag that served as a unique molecular identifier. TCRdb processed the 5' RACE reads anew with MiXCR; each CDR3 protein has one entry. The sample consists of 25,000 to 30,000 distinct CDR3 sequences, around 6% of them appearing once. The record originates from a study of spatial heterogeneity in lung cancer. Study in general: The donor group consisted of 55 to 85 patients who had untreated, early-stage non-small cell lung cancer. Regarding the study as a whole: Ubiquitous expanded tumor TCRs appeared in blood more at resection than follow-up.

Noted time point: blood at routine non-recurrence follow-up after resection. Extraction of whole RNA from tumor, nontumor lung or frozen PBMC preceded unsorted sequencing. Sequencing used PBMCs, obtained at follow-up. The TCR was taken from a male donor with early-stage non-small cell lung cancer.

In DNA form, the CDR3 reads TGTGCCAGCAGCATCCCAGGGGGATCCGGGGAGCTGTTTTTT. Protein sequence: CASSIPGGSGELFF. The V and J genes are TRBV6-2 or TRBV6-3 and TRBJ2-2; 7 nucleotides match TRBD1. V shed 6 bases and J 6 bases; nucleotides not matched to a gene: 7. The germline CDR1 and CDR2 sequences are MNHEY and SVGEGT. The CDR3 has 14 residues.